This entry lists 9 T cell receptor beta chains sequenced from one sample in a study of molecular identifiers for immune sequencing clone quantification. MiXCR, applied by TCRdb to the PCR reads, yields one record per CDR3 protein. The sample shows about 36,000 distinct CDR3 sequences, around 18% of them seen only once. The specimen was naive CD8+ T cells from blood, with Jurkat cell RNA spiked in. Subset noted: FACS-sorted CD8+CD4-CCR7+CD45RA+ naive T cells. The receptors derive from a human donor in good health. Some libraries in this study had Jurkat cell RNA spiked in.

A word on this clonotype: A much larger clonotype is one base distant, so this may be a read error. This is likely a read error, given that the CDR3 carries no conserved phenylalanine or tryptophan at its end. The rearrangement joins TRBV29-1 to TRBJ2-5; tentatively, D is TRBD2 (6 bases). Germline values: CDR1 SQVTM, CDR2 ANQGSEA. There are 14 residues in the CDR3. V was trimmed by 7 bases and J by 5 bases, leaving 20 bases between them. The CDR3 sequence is CSAPAGPGDETQYL. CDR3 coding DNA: TGCAGCGCTCCAGCGGGTCCGGGGGATGAGACCCAGTACCTC.

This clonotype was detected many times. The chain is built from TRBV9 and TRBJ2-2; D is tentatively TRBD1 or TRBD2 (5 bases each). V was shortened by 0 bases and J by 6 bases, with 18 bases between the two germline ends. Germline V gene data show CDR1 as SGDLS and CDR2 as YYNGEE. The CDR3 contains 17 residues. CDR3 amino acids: CASSVVGTASGSGELFF. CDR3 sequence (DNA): TGTGCCAGCAGCGTAGTCGGGACGGCTTCGGGTTCCGGGGAGCTGTTTTTT. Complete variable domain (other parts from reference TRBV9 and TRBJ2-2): DSGVTQTPKHLITATGQRVTLRCSPRSGDLSVYWYQQSLDQGLQFLIQYYNGEERAKGNILERFSAQQFPDLHSELNLSSLELGDSALYFCASSVVGTASGSGELFFGEGSRLTVL.

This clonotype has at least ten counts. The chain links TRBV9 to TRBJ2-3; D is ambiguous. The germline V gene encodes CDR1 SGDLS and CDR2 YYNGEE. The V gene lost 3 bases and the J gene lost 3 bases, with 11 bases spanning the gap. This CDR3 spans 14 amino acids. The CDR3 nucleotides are TGTGCCAGCAGCGCGGCCCCCGGGACAGATACGCAGTATTTT. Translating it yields CASSAAPGTDTQYF. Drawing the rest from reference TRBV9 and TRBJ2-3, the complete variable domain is DSGVTQTPKHLITATGQRVTLRCSPRSGDLSVYWYQQSLDQGLQFLIQYYNGEERAKGNILERFSAQQFPDLHSELNLSSLELGDSALYFCASSAAPGTDTQYFGPGTRLTVL.

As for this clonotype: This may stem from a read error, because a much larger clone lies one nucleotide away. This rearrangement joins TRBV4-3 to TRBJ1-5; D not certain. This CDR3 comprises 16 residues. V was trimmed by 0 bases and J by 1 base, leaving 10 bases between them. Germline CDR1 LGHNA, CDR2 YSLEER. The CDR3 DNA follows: TGCGCCAGCAGCCAAGACACAGCCGGGAGCAATCAGCCCCAGCATTTT. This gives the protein CASSQDTAGSNQPQHF.

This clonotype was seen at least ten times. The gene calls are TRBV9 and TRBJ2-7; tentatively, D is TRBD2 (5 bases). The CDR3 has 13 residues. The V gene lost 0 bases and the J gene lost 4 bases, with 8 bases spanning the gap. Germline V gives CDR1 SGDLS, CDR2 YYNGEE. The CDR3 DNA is TGTGCCAGCAGCGTAGGAGGGAAATACGAGCAGTACTTC. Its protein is CASSVGGKYEQYF. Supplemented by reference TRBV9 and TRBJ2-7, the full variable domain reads DSGVTQTPKHLITATGQRVTLRCSPRSGDLSVYWYQQSLDQGLQFLIQYYNGEERAKGNILERFSAQQFPDLHSELNLSSLELGDSALYFCASSVGGKYEQYFGPGTRLTVT.

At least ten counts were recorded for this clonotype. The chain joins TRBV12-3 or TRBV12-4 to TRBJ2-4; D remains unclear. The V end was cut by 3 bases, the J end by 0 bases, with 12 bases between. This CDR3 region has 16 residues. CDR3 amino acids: CASSFFLSLAKNIQYF. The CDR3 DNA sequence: TGTGCCAGCAGTTTTTTTTTGAGTCTAGCCAAAAACATTCAGTACTTC.

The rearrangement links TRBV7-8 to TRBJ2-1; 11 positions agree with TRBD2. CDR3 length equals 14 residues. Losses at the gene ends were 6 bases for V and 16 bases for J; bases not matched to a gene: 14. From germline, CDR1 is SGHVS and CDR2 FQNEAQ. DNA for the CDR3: TGTGCCAGCAGAGAATGGCTAGCGGGAGGCTCAAAATTCTTC. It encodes CASREWLAGGSKFF. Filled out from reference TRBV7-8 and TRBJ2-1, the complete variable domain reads GAGVSQSPRYKVAKRGQDVALRCDPISGHVSLFWYQQALGQGPEFLTYFQNEAQLDKSGLPSDRFFAERPEGSVSTLKIQRTQQEDSAVYLCASREWLAGGSKFFGPGTRLTVL.

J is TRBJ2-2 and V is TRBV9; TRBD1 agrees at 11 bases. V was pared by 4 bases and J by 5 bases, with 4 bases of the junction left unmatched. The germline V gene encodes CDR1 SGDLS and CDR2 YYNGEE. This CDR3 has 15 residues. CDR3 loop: CASSLGTGGTGELFF. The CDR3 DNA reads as TGTGCCAGCAGCCTAGGGACAGGGGGGACCGGGGAGCTGTTTTTT.

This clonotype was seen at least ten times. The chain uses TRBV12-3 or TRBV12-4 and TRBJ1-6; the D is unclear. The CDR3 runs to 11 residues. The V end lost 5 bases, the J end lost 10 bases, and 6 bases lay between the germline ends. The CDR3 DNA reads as TGTGCCAGCAGTCGCAACTCACCCCTCCACTTT. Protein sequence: CASSRNSPLHF.